The 19 T cell receptor beta chains in this list originate from one sample, sequenced in a study of T cells in Graves' hyperthyroidism and ophthalmopathy. Amplified TCR beta CDR3 regions came from RNA transcripts. The primer set for the first-round RT-PCR of the TCR CDR3 was HTBI. One entry per CDR3 protein results from TCRdb running MiXCR on the multiplex PCR reads. The sample lists hundreds of thousands of distinct CDR3 sequences, approximately 15% occurring once. Sequencing input: blood. These receptors were taken from a woman aged 18-29 years with Graves' hyperthyroidism.

This clonotype was found many times. The chain uses TRBV20-1 and TRBJ2-1, with 8 bases that match TRBD2. CDR3 length equals 15 residues. CDR1 and CDR2 from the germline V gene are DFQATT and SNEGSKA (reference sequence). The junction had 7 bases not matched to a gene; V was cut back by 1 base and J by 5 bases. In DNA, the CDR3 is TGCAGTGCTAGAGGGAGGTTCGGGAGGGACAATGAGCAGTTCTTC. Encoded protein: CSARGRFGRDNEQFF.

This clonotype was counted at least ten times. The chain carries TRBV2 and TRBJ1-5; D is perhaps TRBD1 (5 bases). The CDR3 totals 15 residues. Per the germline V gene, CDR1 is SNHLY and CDR2 is FYNNEI. Trimming stripped 6 bases from V and 1 base from J, with 13 bases between. CDR3 nucleotides: TGTGCCAGCAGGGTAGGGACGGGGAGCAATCAGCCCCAGCATTTT. It yields the protein CASRVGTGSNQPQHF.

This clonotype was seen at least ten times. The chain is built from TRBV28 and TRBJ1-1; no clear D gene. Between the trimmed V and J ends, which lost 6 bases and 4 bases, there was a span of 15 bases. The CDR3 length is 14 residues. In germline, CDR1 is MDHEN, CDR2 SYDVKM. The CDR3 DNA reads as TGTGCCAGCAGCCTAGGGAATCTTGCCACTGAAGCTTTCTTT. Its translation: CASSLGNLATEAFF.

In this sample, this clonotype turned up many times. Germline and junction disagree at one end, which may indicate a read error. The genes are TRBV11-2 and TRBJ2-3, with TRBD2 as a possible D gene (6 bases). The germline V gene has CDR1 SGHAT and CDR2 FQNNGV. The CDR3 sequence is 17 residues long. The CDR3 bases are TGTGCCAGCAGCCCAGAAGGCCGACTAGTCGTACAAGATCCGCAGTATTTT. This sequence encodes CASSPEGRLVVQDPQYF.

The chain links TRBV19 to TRBJ1-5; TRBD1 matches 8 bases. Germline V lookup: CDR1 LNHDA, CDR2 SQIVND (reference sequence). The CDR3 spans 17 residues. The trim removed 3 bases at V and 8 bases at J, leaving 15 bases unmatched. The chain's CDR3 is CASSMAGGARVGEPQHF. CDR3 in DNA: TGTGCCAGTAGTATGGCAGGGGGCGCACGGGTTGGAGAGCCCCAGCATTTT.

The table lists this clonotype with many counts. The chain combines TRBV29-1 with TRBJ1-5, with unresolved D. V lost 5 bases and J lost 7, with 15 bases in between. CDR1 and CDR2 from the germline V gene are SQVTM and ANQGSEA. This CDR3 region has 13 residues. DNA of the CDR3: TGCAGCGTTTCCCATGGGGAGGACCAGCCCCAGCATTTT. Translation: CSVSHGEDQPQHF.

This clonotype was counted many times. J is TRBJ2-3 and V is TRBV7-9; 10 bases agree with TRBD2. The length of the CDR3 is 18 residues. With 0 bases clipped from V and 6 bases from J, the junction kept 12 bases outside the gene matches. The germline gives CDR1 SEHNR, CDR2 FQNEAQ (reference sequence). The CDR3 protein is CASSLAASGSSYSDTQYF. Written as DNA, the CDR3 is TGTGCCAGCAGCTTAGCGGCTAGCGGGAGTTCTTACTCGGATACGCAGTATTTT.

This clonotype has at least ten counts. This chain links TRBV28 with TRBJ1-2; possibly TRBD1 for D (5 bases). The CDR3 loop spans 16 amino acids. In germline, CDR1 is MDHEN, CDR2 SYDVKM. The germline V and J ends were trimmed by 3 bases and 5 bases, with 19 bases remaining between them. The chain's CDR3 is CASSFSGGEGRYGYTF. The CDR3 DNA follows: TGTGCCAGCAGTTTTTCGGGGGGGGAAGGACGATATGGCTACACCTTC.

The chain has TRBV19 and TRBJ1-5; no clear D. V shed 6 bases and J shed 3 bases, with 9 bases lying between them. Germline CDR1 reads LNHDA; CDR2 reads SQIVND (reference sequence). The CDR3 runs to 13 residues. CDR3 DNA sequence: TGTGCCAGTAGGACACAAAACAATCAGCCCCAGCATTTT. Translation gives CASRTQNNQPQHF.

The table lists this clonotype with many counts. The chain joins TRBV12-3 or TRBV12-4 to TRBJ2-7; 9 bases match TRBD1. The CDR3 length is 12 residues. V lost 8 bases, J lost 2 bases, and 1 base stayed unmatched. This CDR3 is CASGQGTYEQYF. CDR3 bases: TGTGCCAGCGGACAGGGGACCTACGAGCAGTACTTC.

To note about this clonotype: A single base separates this from a much larger clone, so it may be a read error. The chain links TRBV11-2 to TRBJ2-1, with TRBD2 matching over 8 bases. In germline, CDR1 is SGHAT, CDR2 FQNNGV. The CDR3 loop spans 16 amino acids. CDR3 DNA sequence: TGTGCCGGCAGCCCGCGGACTAGCCTCAGATACAATGAGCAGTTCTTC. It is translated as CAGSPRTSLRYNEQFF.

This clonotype was picked up many times. The chain links TRBV2 to TRBJ1-1, with 8 bases matching TRBD1. V shed 6 bases, J shed 4 bases, and the junction held 10 bases outside the gene matches. CDR1 is SNHLY, CDR2 FYNNEI, per germline. CDR3 length equals 15 residues. The CDR3 region has the DNA TGTGCCAGCAGGTCCGGGACAGGTGCTGCCACTGAAGCTTTCTTT. It yields the protein CASRSGTGAATEAFF.

This clonotype was seen repeatedly, ten times or more. The chain has TRBV19 and TRBJ2-1; 7 nucleotides align to TRBD2. The trim removed 0 bases at V and 1 base at J, leaving 18 bases unmatched. Germline V gives CDR1 LNHDA, CDR2 SQIVND (reference sequence). The CDR3 sequence is 21 residues long. CDR3 nucleotides: TGTGCCAGTAGTATAGATCAGGCGGGAGAGAGTAGGGGTTCATCCTACAATGAGCAGTTCTTC. This gives the protein CASSIDQAGESRGSSYNEQFF.

In its sample, this clonotype was seen many times. The J gene is TRBJ2-1, the V gene TRBV20-1; the match to TRBD2 covers 12 bases. The germline V gene has CDR1 DFQATT and CDR2 SNEGSKA (reference sequence). The CDR3 has 16 amino acids. V dropped 6 bases and J dropped 7; count of bases not matched to a gene: 13. The CDR3 DNA reads as TGCAGTGCCCTGAGTTTGACTAGCGGGAGCTTAAATGAGCAGTTCTTC. It translates to CSALSLTSGSLNEQFF.

In this sample, this clonotype turned up many times. This chain links TRBV4-1 with TRBJ2-3; TRBD1 might be the D (5 bases). The germline CDR1 and CDR2 sequences are MGHRA and YSYEKL. The CDR3 is made up of 13 amino acids. V lost 3 bases, J lost 3 bases, and 7 bases lay in between. This CDR3 is CASSQAGTDTQYF. DNA of the CDR3: TGCGCCAGCAGCCAGGCAGGGACAGATACGCAGTATTTT.

This clonotype was found a few times. This chain connects TRBV15 to TRBJ2-1; a weak D match, TRBD1 (6 bases). The CDR3 length is 18 residues. CDR1 and CDR2 (germline): LNHNV, YYDKDF (reference sequence). The V end lost 0 bases, the J end lost 3 bases, and 18 bases lay between the germline ends. The CDR3, as DNA: TGTGCCACCAGCAGAGAGGGGGCGACGACAGCCGTCTACAATGAGCAGTTCTTC. Amino acids: CATSREGATTAVYNEQFF.

This rearrangement joins TRBV20-1 to TRBJ2-3; 10 positions match TRBD2. The CDR3 contains 14 residues. Trimming took 1 base from V and 14 from J; bases not matched to a gene: 12. Per the germline V gene, CDR1 is DFQATT and CDR2 is SNEGSKA (reference sequence). This CDR3 is CSARGVASGGPGYF. CDR3 DNA sequence: TGCAGTGCTAGAGGGGTGGCTAGCGGGGGTCCGGGGTATTTT.

At least ten counts were recorded for this clonotype. The chain is built from TRBV24-1 and TRBJ2-3, with D possibly matching TRBD1 (6 bases). The CDR3 sequence is 16 residues long. Germline loops: CDR1 KGHDR, CDR2 SFDVKD. The V and J ends lost 4 bases and 0 bases respectively, with 13 bases between them. This CDR3 is CATSEVGTLSTDTQYF. The CDR3 DNA sequence: TGTGCCACCAGTGAAGTAGGGACACTTAGCACAGATACGCAGTATTTT.

In its sample, this clonotype was seen a few times. The chain has TRBV4-1 and TRBJ2-2, with D uncertain. The germline V gene encodes CDR1 MGHRA and CDR2 YSYEKL. The CDR3 loop spans 17 amino acids. V lost 0 bases and J lost 0, with 11 bases in between. This CDR3 is CASSQDSEASNTGELFF. In nucleotides, the CDR3 is TGCGCCAGCAGCCAAGATTCGGAAGCTTCGAACACCGGGGAGCTGTTTTTT.